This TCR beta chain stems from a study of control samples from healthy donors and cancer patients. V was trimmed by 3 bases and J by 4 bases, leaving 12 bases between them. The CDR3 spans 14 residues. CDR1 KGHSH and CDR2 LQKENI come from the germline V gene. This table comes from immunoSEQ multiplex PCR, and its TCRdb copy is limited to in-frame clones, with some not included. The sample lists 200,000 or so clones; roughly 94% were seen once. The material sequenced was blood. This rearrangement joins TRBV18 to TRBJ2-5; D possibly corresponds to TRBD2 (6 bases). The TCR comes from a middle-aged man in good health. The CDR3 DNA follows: TGTGCCAGCTCACCGCGACTAGTTACAGAGACCCAGTACTTC. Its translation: CASSPRLVTETQYF.